This T cell receptor beta chain was sequenced for a study of T cells in pancreatic ductal adenocarcinoma. Study-wide points: No significant tumor-blood clonality difference; means were about 0.1 and 0.065. Compared with tumor, blood showed more total productive templates and about 8-fold more clonotypes. The resected pancreatic cancer cohort was biased toward the minority with early-stage disease. Enrichment of CD45RO+ effector over naive T cells in tumors may bias clonality.

Worth noting for this clone: Its antigen is not known.

V lost 8 bases to trimming and J lost 6 bases, with 14 bases between them. The CDR3 totals 13 residues. Germline V gene data show CDR1 as SQVTM and CDR2 as ANQGSEA. Surgery without prior neoadjuvant therapy was the treatment of the selected pancreatic ductal adenocarcinoma patients. Libraries were prepared by immunoSEQ multiplex PCR; TCRdb keeps only in-frame clonotypes and omits some of them. The table lists over 100,000 clones, nearly 95% of them singletons. The sequence came from a human donor with pancreatic ductal adenocarcinoma. Sequencing was performed on PBMCs. The chain combines TRBV29-1 with TRBJ1-6, with D possibly being TRBD1 (5 bases). DNA of the CDR3: TGCAGCTTCAAGGACACCCTTAATTCACCCCTCCACTTT. Its translation is CSFKDTLNSPLHF.